The 18 T cell receptor beta chains presented below share a single source sample, sequenced in a study of shared clonotypes between healthy human individuals. In the naive CD8 group, cells lacked CD45RO and were positively selected for CCR7, so terminally differentiated effector memory CD45RA+ cells were left out. Method: immunoSEQ multiplex PCR; TCRdb's copy keeps in-frame clones and lacks some. This sample yields 650,000 to 800,000 clones, of which around 92% are seen a single time; approximately 25% belongs to the top ten. Sequencing was carried out using naive CD8+ T cells sorted from blood. The receptors shown here come from a man aged 25-45 years in good health.

For the CDR3, the DNA is TGCGCCAGCAGCCAGGCGTTGACAGGGTGGCTAGCGGGAGAGGCCGATACGCAGTATTTT. Its translation: CASSQALTGWLAGEADTQYF. The rearrangement links TRBV4-1 to TRBJ2-3; 10 bases fit TRBD2. The CDR3 has 20 residues. Germline CDR1 is MGHRA and CDR2 is YSYEKL. With 3 bases clipped from V and 6 bases from J, the junction kept 21 bases outside the gene matches.

The chain links TRBV27 to TRBJ2-1; the match to TRBD1 covers 8 bases. The CDR3 length is 13 residues. With V trimmed by 10 bases and J by 5 bases, 7 bases remained unmatched. The V gene's germline CDR1 is MNHEY and CDR2 SMNVEV (reference sequence). CDR3 nucleotides: TGTGCCACCAGACAGGGGATTAACAATGAGCAGTTCTTC. This translates into CATRQGINNEQFF.

The J gene is TRBJ2-7, the V gene TRBV2; 9 bases are shared with TRBD2. The CDR3 is made up of 15 amino acids. Germline CDR1 SNHLY, CDR2 FYNNEI. V shed 3 bases, J shed 7 bases, and the junction held 10 bases outside the gene matches. The CDR3 sequence: CASSEIAGATREQYF. The CDR3 DNA reads as TGTGCCAGCAGTGAGATAGCGGGAGCTACTAGGGAGCAGTACTTC.

V gene TRBV7-9 combines with J gene TRBJ2-2; D gene ambiguous. Trimming pared 5 bases from V and 6 bases from J, leaving 13 bases between. This CDR3 is built from 14 residues. Germline V gene lookup returns CDR1 SEHNR and CDR2 FQNEAQ (reference sequence). Written as DNA, the CDR3 is TGTGCCAGCAGCGCCTTAGAGAGATCCGGGGAGCTGTTTTTT. This encodes CASSALERSGELFF.

This clone came up a few times. Other DNA sequences within the sample encode an identical CDR3. CDR3 loop: CASSSGTGGYEQYF. CDR3 sequence (DNA): TGTGCCAGCAGCAGCGGGACAGGGGGCTACGAGCAGTACTTC. The chain carries TRBV6-5 and TRBJ2-7; TRBD1 agrees at 11 bases. This CDR3 has 14 residues. Germline CDR1 is MNHEY and CDR2 is SVGAGI. V lost 6 bases, J lost 3 bases, and 4 bases stayed unmatched.

The V gene is TRBV28, the J gene TRBJ1-2; D gene ambiguous. CDR3 length: 15 residues. Germline CDR1 is MDHEN and CDR2 is SYDVKM. V dropped 4 bases and J dropped 1 base, with 13 bases sitting between them. The CDR3 reads CASSYFRTVNYGYTF. The CDR3 region has the DNA TGTGCCAGCAGTTATTTCCGGACTGTTAACTATGGCTACACCTTC.

The table lists this clone with a count of one. The V and J genes are TRBV29-1 and TRBJ1-1; a possible D gene is TRBD1 (6 bases). The V end was cut by 3 bases, the J end by 7 bases, with 12 bases between. The length of the CDR3 is 12 residues. CDR1 and CDR2 from the germline V gene are SQVTM and ANQGSEA. CDR3 region: CSVEGQGFEAFF. The CDR3 bases are TGCAGCGTTGAGGGGCAGGGGTTTGAAGCTTTCTTT.

This clone appeared once. The CDR3 bases are TGTGCCAGCAGCGAGGAATTCCCGAACGGGCCCCCATTCGAGACCCAGTACTTC. The encoded protein is CASSEEFPNGPPFETQYF. This rearrangement joins TRBV14 to TRBJ2-5; D ambiguous. The CDR3 totals 18 residues. From germline, CDR1 is SGHDN and CDR2 FVKESK. The V end lost 5 bases, the J end lost 5 bases, and 27 bases lay between the germline ends.

The chain combines TRBV21-1 with TRBJ1-5. TRBV21-1 is a pseudogene. The CDR3 consists of 21 residues. CDR3 nucleotide sequence: TGTGCCAGCAGCACAAAGCGGGAACCGGGACAGAGCGAGCGGAGCAATCAGCCCCAGCATTTT. This gives the protein CASSTKREPGQSERSNQPQHF.

This CDR3 reads CASSLVEGLNTGELFF. The CDR3 nucleotides read TGTGCCAGCAGCTTAGTAGAGGGACTGAATACCGGGGAGCTGTTTTTT. The chain employs TRBV7-9 and TRBJ2-2; tentative D call: TRBD2 (6 bases). CDR1 is SEHNR, CDR2 FQNEAQ, per germline (reference sequence). The V end lost 1 base, the J end lost 5 bases, and 14 bases lay between the germline ends. The CDR3 spans 16 residues.

In its sample, this clone was seen once. The chain carries TRBV7-9 and TRBJ2-7; TRBD2 matches 9 bases. The V gene's germline CDR1 is SEHNR and CDR2 FQNEAQ (reference sequence). Trimming at V came to 2 bases and at J to 3 bases, leaving 5 bases not matched to a gene. The CDR3 is made up of 15 amino acids. The CDR3 protein is CASSLWREGLYEQYF. The CDR3 region has the DNA TGTGCCAGCAGCTTATGGCGGGAGGGCCTCTACGAGCAGTACTTC.

The V call is TRBV14, the J call TRBJ2-7; 8 nucleotides match TRBD2. V was clipped by 8 bases and J by 3 bases; unmatched bases: 12. This CDR3 is 15 amino acids long. Germline V gene sequence: CDR1 SGHDN, CDR2 FVKESK. This chain's CDR3 is CASCPAGTRFYEQYF. CDR3 nucleotides: TGTGCCAGCTGTCCCGCCGGGACTAGATTCTACGAGCAGTACTTC. The entire variable domain, with the rest obtained from reference TRBV14 and TRBJ2-7, is as follows: EAGVTQFPSHSVIEKGQTVTLRCDPISGHDNLYWYRRVMGKEIKFLLHFVKESKQDESGMPNNRFLAERTGGTYSTLKVQPAELEDSGVYFCASCPAGTRFYEQYFGPGTRLTVT.

The chain employs TRBV7-2 and TRBJ1-1; D is unresolved. V shed 5 bases and J shed 0 bases, with 13 bases lying between them. This CDR3 is built from 15 residues. The germline V gene has CDR1 SGHTA and CDR2 FQGNSA. DNA for the CDR3: TGTGCCAGCAGCCAAAACGGGGAGTTGAACACTGAAGCTTTCTTT. Amino acid sequence: CASSQNGELNTEAFF.

The V gene is TRBV29-1, the J gene TRBJ2-7; 7 bases fit TRBD2. CDR3 length: 15 residues. J gave up 3 bases and V 0 bases, and 8 bases lay outside the gene matches. Looked up from germline, CDR1 is SQVTM and CDR2 is ANQGSEA. CDR3 protein: CSVEDQSSGLYEQYF. CDR3 DNA: TGCAGCGTTGAAGATCAGTCTAGCGGCCTCTACGAGCAGTACTTC.

The CDR3: CASSRGRGEQFF. The CDR3, as DNA: TGTGCCAGCAGCCGAGGGAGGGGTGAGCAGTTCTTC. The chain couples TRBV7-2 to TRBJ2-1; 7 bases are a match to TRBD2. V shed 5 bases and J 9 bases; nucleotides not matched to a gene: 4. The CDR3 is 12 residues long. Germline V gene sequence: CDR1 SGHTA, CDR2 FQGNSA.

This chain connects TRBV18 to TRBJ2-7; D is unclear. The CDR3 sequence is 13 residues long. Per germline, CDR1 KGHSH and CDR2 LQKENI. The V end was cut by 3 bases, the J end by 5 bases, with 11 bases between. CDR3 DNA sequence: TGTGCCAGCTCACCTATCCAAGGTGACGAGCAGTACTTC. It translates to CASSPIQGDEQYF.

About this clone: A much larger clone lies one base from this, so it may be a read error. J is TRBJ1-1 and V is TRBV7-8; TRBD1 is a possible D gene (6 bases). This CDR3 is built from 15 residues. Trimming took off 0 bases at V and 1 base at J, with 9 bases between the two ends. The V gene's germline CDR1 is SGHVS and CDR2 FQNEAQ. DNA for the CDR3: TGTGCCAGCAGCTTAGCGGTGACAGGGAACACTGAAGCTTTCTTT. This codes for CASSLAVTGNTEAFF.

The chain is built from TRBV4-1 and TRBJ2-1; D is undetermined. V lost 0 bases to trimming and J lost 4 bases, with 10 bases between them. The CDR3 has 15 amino acids. Germline CDR1 MGHRA, CDR2 YSYEKL. The CDR3 protein is CASSQDMVGYNEQFF. CDR3 coding DNA: TGCGCCAGCAGCCAAGATATGGTGGGTTACAATGAGCAGTTCTTC.